These 14 T cell receptor beta chains were sequenced from one sample in a study of blood T cell repertoires in COVID-19 (dated by TCRdb to 2018 to 2021). Library preparation was by the immunoSEQ multiplex PCR assay. TCRdb took over this immuneACCESS table, retaining in-frame rearrangements with V and J assigned. Such tables are incomplete; in checked studies, under half of the missing clones stem from an unresolved V gene, and the remainder is unexplained. In all, the sample holds 300,000 to 350,000 clones, and around nine tenths of those were seen once. Over 9% of the sample is taken by the ten largest. What was sequenced was PBMCs or T cells enriched from blood (not recorded which). These receptors originate from a woman younger than 45 who had recovered from COVID-19.

The chain carries TRBV29-1 and TRBJ2-7; 8 positions agree with TRBD1. The CDR3 sequence is 14 residues long. The ends lost 5 bases at V and 0 bases at J; junction bases unmatched: 6. Germline V lookup: CDR1 SQVTM, CDR2 ANQGSEA. CDR3 amino acids: CSVFRQGNSYEQYF. The CDR3 coding sequence is TGCAGCGTTTTTCGACAGGGGAACTCCTACGAGCAGTACTTC.

This chain connects TRBV19 to TRBJ1-3; no definite D call. V lost 8 bases to trimming and J lost 0 bases, with 8 bases between them. The CDR3 sequence is 13 residues long. Germline V lookup: CDR1 LNHDA, CDR2 SQIVND (reference sequence). DNA of the CDR3: TGTGCCAGTCGGGAGGCCTCTGGAAACACCATATATTTT. Translation: CASREASGNTIYF.

In this sample, this clone turned up once. The rearrangement uses TRBV6-6 and TRBJ1-2, with a possible D match to TRBD1 (6 bases). V gave up 1 base and J gave up 8 bases, with 11 bases separating them. The CDR3 has 13 amino acids. The germline V gene encodes CDR1 MNHNY and CDR2 SVGAGI (reference sequence). The CDR3 protein is CASSYLTGRGYTF. The CDR3 coding sequence is TGTGCCAGCAGTTACTTAACAGGGCGCGGCTACACCTTC.

The chain links TRBV19 to TRBJ1-2, with 8 bases matching TRBD1. The germline gives CDR1 LNHDA, CDR2 SQIVND (reference sequence). The CDR3 extends over 13 amino acids. The V and J ends lost 8 bases and 3 bases, in that order; junction bases with no gene match: 5. The DNA of the CDR3 is TGTGCCAGTTCCACAGGGGGAGACTATGGCTACACCTTC. Encoded protein: CASSTGGDYGYTF.

The chain recombines TRBV10-1 with TRBJ2-7; the D gene is possibly TRBD1 (6 bases). V was cut by 7 bases and J by 2 bases, with 12 bases left in between. The CDR3 sequence is 13 residues long. Germline V gene data show CDR1 as WNHNN and CDR2 as SYGVQD (reference sequence). In nucleotides, the CDR3 is TGCGCCAGCATCAGGACAGACACCTACGAGCAGTACTTC. This encodes CASIRTDTYEQYF.

The CDR3 loop is CASSSRTGPNTEAFF. The CDR3 DNA reads as TGTGCCAGCAGTTCCCGGACAGGGCCGAACACTGAAGCTTTCTTT. The chain is built from TRBV6-5 and TRBJ1-1; 8 bases are shared with TRBD1. After removal of 4 bases from V and 1 base from J, the junction contained 5 bases not matched to a gene. Germline CDR1 and CDR2: MNHEY and SVGAGI. The CDR3 is 15 amino acids.

The rearrangement links TRBV18 to TRBJ2-2, with 8 positions matching TRBD2. The CDR3 extends over 17 amino acids. Germline CDR1 KGHSH, CDR2 LQKENI. V gave up 3 bases and J gave up 0 bases; unmatched junction bases: 6. CDR3 loop: CASSPTDGGANTGELFF. The CDR3 DNA is TGTGCCAGCTCACCGACCGACGGGGGGGCGAACACCGGGGAGCTGTTTTTT.

This chain uses TRBV27 with TRBJ2-3; 10 nucleotides line up with TRBD2. The CDR3 is 16 amino acids. The V gene end was trimmed by 3 bases and the J gene end by 2 bases; junction bases not matched to a gene: 5. The germline V gene has CDR1 MNHEY and CDR2 SMNVEV (reference sequence). CDR3 DNA sequence: TGTGCCAGCAGTTTCCAGACTAGCGGGCACACAGATACGCAGTATTTT. Amino acids: CASSFQTSGHTDTQYF.

The rearrangement joins TRBV6-5 to TRBJ2-5; 7 bases are a match to TRBD1. This CDR3 contains 15 residues. Germline CDR1 reads MNHEY; CDR2 reads SVGAGI. V lost 2 bases to trimming and J lost 3 bases; unmatched junction nucleotides: 6. This CDR3 reads CASSYGGQKEETQYF. The CDR3 DNA is TGTGCCAGCAGTTACGGGGGACAGAAAGAAGAGACCCAGTACTTC.

V gene TRBV12-5 combines with J gene TRBJ1-1; 7 bases map to TRBD1. In germline, CDR1 is LGHNT, CDR2 FRNRAP. This CDR3 is built from 12 residues. V was pared by 1 base and J by 10 bases, with 3 bases of the junction left unmatched. The CDR3 sequence is CASGLAQGGAFF. CDR3 DNA sequence: TGTGCTAGTGGTTTGGCCCAGGGGGGAGCTTTCTTT. Filled out from reference TRBV12-5 and TRBJ1-1, the complete variable domain reads DARVTQTPRHKVTEMGQEVTMRCQPILGHNTVFWYRQTMMQGLELLAYFRNRAPLDDSGMPKDRFSAEMPDATLATLKIQPSEPRDSAVYFCASGLAQGGAFFGQGTRLTVV.

This clone was recorded only once. V gene TRBV5-1 combines with J gene TRBJ2-5; 8 nucleotides match TRBD1. The CDR3 length is 16 residues. Germline CDR1 reads SGHRS; CDR2 reads YFSETQ. V shed 2 bases, J shed 10 bases, and the junction held 16 bases outside the gene matches. CDR3 protein: CASSFLPLDRDGDQYF. CDR3 nucleotides: TGCGCCAGCAGCTTTTTACCCTTGGACAGGGATGGCGACCAGTACTTC. The full variable domain, with the rest looked up from reference TRBV5-1 and TRBJ2-5, is KAGVTQTPRYLIKTRGQQVTLSCSPISGHRSVSWYQQTPGQGLQFLFEYFSETQRNKGNFPGRFSGRQFSNSRSEMNVSTLELGDSALYLCASSFLPLDRDGDQYFGPGTRLLVL.

This chain links TRBV6-2 or TRBV6-3 with TRBJ1-6, with 7 bases identical to TRBD1. The CDR3 covers 15 residues. The germline V gene has CDR1 MNHEY and CDR2 SVGEGT. Trimming cost V 6 bases and J 7 bases; bases outside gene matches: 9. CDR3 protein: CASSPRQGRNSPLHF. As DNA, the CDR3 is TGTGCCAGCAGCCCCAGACAGGGACGGAATTCACCCCTCCACTTT.

This chain connects TRBV5-5 to TRBJ1-6; possibly TRBD1 for D (5 bases). CDR1 is SGHKS, CDR2 YYEKEE, per germline (reference sequence). The CDR3 contains 17 residues. The V end lost 2 bases, the J end lost 10 bases, and 22 bases lay between the germline ends. In nucleotides, the CDR3 is TGTGCCAGCAGCTTTCGGCCCAGGGAAGCGTTGAGGTCACCCCTCCACTTT. This gives the protein CASSFRPREALRSPLHF.

The V call is TRBV6-1, the J call TRBJ2-3; TRBD2 agrees at 8 bases. This CDR3 is built from 16 residues. CDR1 and CDR2 (germline): MNHNS, SASEGT. V shed 1 base and J 3 bases; nucleotides not matched to a gene: 6. This chain's CDR3 is CASSEVGGDLTDTQYF. In nucleotides, the CDR3 is TGTGCCAGCAGTGAAGTCGGGGGGGATTTGACAGATACGCAGTATTTT.